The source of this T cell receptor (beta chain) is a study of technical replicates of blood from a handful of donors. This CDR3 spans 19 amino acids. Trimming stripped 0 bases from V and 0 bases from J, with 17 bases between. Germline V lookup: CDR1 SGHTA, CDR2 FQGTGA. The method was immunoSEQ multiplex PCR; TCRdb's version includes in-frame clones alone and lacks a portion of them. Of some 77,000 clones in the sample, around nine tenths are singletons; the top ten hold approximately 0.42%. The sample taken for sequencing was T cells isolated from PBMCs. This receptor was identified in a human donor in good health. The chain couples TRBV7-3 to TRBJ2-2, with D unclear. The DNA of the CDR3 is TGTGCCAGCAGCTTAACGGGCGCACCAGGAACCGCGAACACCGGGGAGCTGTTTTTT. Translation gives CASSLTGAPGTANTGELFF.